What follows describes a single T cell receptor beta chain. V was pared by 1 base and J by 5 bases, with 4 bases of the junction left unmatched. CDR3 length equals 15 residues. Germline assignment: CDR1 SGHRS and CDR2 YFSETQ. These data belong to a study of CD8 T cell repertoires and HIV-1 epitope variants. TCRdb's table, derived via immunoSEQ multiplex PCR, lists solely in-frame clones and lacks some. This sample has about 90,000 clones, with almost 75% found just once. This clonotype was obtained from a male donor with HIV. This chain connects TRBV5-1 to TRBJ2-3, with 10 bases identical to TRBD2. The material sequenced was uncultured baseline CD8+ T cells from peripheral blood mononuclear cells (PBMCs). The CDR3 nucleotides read TGCGCCAGCAGCTTGCCTAGCGGGAGACTAGATACGCAGTATTTT. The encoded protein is CASSLPSGRLDTQYF.